The next 28 T cell receptor beta chains were all read from a single sample in a study of shared clonotypes between healthy human individuals. Some clones are missing from TCRdb's copy, which holds only in-frame ones; the method was immunoSEQ multiplex PCR. The sample holds about 660,000 clones, approximately 79% seen once. The sequencing input was memory CD4+ T cells sorted from blood. Noted subset: CD45RA-negative fraction. Every receptor here comes from a woman aged 30 to 39 in good health.

This clone was recorded once. The chain has TRBV6-1 and TRBJ2-7, with D possibly being TRBD1 (6 bases). The CDR3 sequence is 12 residues long. V lost 3 bases, J lost 9 bases, and 12 bases lay in between. Per the germline V gene, CDR1 is MNHNS and CDR2 is SASEGT. In DNA, the CDR3 is TGTGCCAGCAGTGAGTCTCTCAGGGGGCAGTACTTC. Its translation: CASSESLRGQYF.

There are many counts of this clone. The chain uses TRBV19 and TRBJ1-3, with 9 bases fitting TRBD1. V lost 7 bases to trimming and J lost 0 bases; unmatched junction nucleotides: 7. The germline CDR1 and CDR2 sequences are LNHDA and SQIVND (reference sequence). The CDR3 runs to 16 residues. This CDR3 is CASNLGQGYSGNTIYF. DNA of the CDR3: TGTGCCAGTAATCTGGGACAGGGCTACTCTGGAAACACCATATATTTT.

The DNA for the CDR3 is TGTGCCTGGGGATCCGGGACTGCGTACCAAGAGACCCAGTACTTC. Its translation is CAWGSGTAYQETQYF. This sequence joins TRBV30 and TRBJ2-5; possible D gene TRBD2, 6 bases. The CDR3 runs to 15 residues. Trimming left V 5 bases short and J 0 bases short, with 16 bases between. Germline CDR1 GTSNPN, CDR2 SVGIG (reference sequence).

The chain has TRBV5-6 and TRBJ1-1; 8 bases match TRBD1. From germline, CDR1 is SGHDT and CDR2 YYEEEE. V shed 3 bases and J 3 bases; nucleotides not matched to a gene: 4. The CDR3 has 14 residues. CDR3 residues: CASSSLDRDTEAFF. The CDR3 DNA is TGTGCCAGCAGCTCATTGGACAGGGACACTGAAGCTTTCTTT.

The chain combines TRBV27 with TRBJ1-2; TRBD1 is a possible D gene (6 bases). Per the germline V gene, CDR1 is MNHEY and CDR2 is SMNVEV (reference sequence). V was cut by 6 bases and J by 4 bases, with 18 bases left in between. This CDR3 has 15 residues. The CDR3 reads CASRTLRDTLYGYTF. The CDR3, as DNA: TGTGCCAGCAGAACCCTCCGGGACACCCTCTATGGCTACACCTTC.

This clone was observed many times. V gene TRBV10-3 combines with J gene TRBJ1-1; weak D call: TRBD1 (6 bases). The CDR3 loop spans 14 amino acids. Deletions cut 6 bases from V and 1 base from J, with 12 bases between. Germline V gene data show CDR1 as ENHRY and CDR2 as SYGVKD. In nucleotides, the CDR3 is TGTGCCATCAGGGAAAAGACAGGGAACACTGAAGCTTTCTTT. It yields the protein CAIREKTGNTEAFF.

The chain couples TRBV5-1 to TRBJ1-3; TRBD1 matches at 9 bases. Per germline, CDR1 SGHRS and CDR2 YFSETQ. V lost 0 bases to trimming and J lost 2 bases; unmatched junction nucleotides: 9. This CDR3 has 18 amino acids. The CDR3 here is CASSLDPGQGSTGNTIYF. The CDR3 coding sequence is TGCGCCAGCAGCTTGGACCCGGGACAGGGATCAACTGGAAACACCATATATTTT.

The rearrangement joins TRBV6-1 to TRBJ2-5; 8 nucleotides agree with TRBD1. Per the germline V gene, CDR1 is MNHNS and CDR2 is SASEGT. The CDR3 runs to 13 residues. Unmatched junction bases numbered 3, after V lost 2 bases and J lost 7 bases. DNA for the CDR3: TGTGCCAGCAGTGAAATTGGACAGGGGACCCAGTACTTC. It translates to CASSEIGQGTQYF.

The chain is built from TRBV4-2 and TRBJ2-1, with TRBD2 identical over 8 bases. Per germline, CDR1 LGHNA and CDR2 YNFKEQ. Germline trimming cut 0 bases from V and 6 bases from J; bases unmatched to any gene: 7. The CDR3 runs 16 residues. CDR3 amino acids: CASSQDRQREFNEQFF. CDR3 nucleotides: TGTGCCAGCAGCCAAGATCGGCAGCGGGAGTTCAATGAGCAGTTCTTC.

V usage is TRBV9 and J usage is TRBJ2-3; TRBD1 agrees at 9 bases. J lost 4 bases, V lost 4 bases, and 7 bases had no gene match. The CDR3 has 15 residues. Per germline, CDR1 SGDLS and CDR2 YYNGEE. CDR3 nucleotides: TGTGCCAGCAGCACCGGGACAGGGTTTGCAGATACGCAGTATTTT. It specifies CASSTGTGFADTQYF.

The rearrangement links TRBV30 to TRBJ1-1, with unresolved D. Germline assignment: CDR1 GTSNPN and CDR2 SVGIG (reference sequence). The CDR3 spans 16 residues. Trimming pared 2 bases from V and 0 bases from J, leaving 16 bases between. The CDR3 loop reads CAWSPLGQAVNTEAFF. The CDR3 DNA sequence: TGTGCCTGGAGTCCACTTGGGCAGGCTGTGAACACTGAAGCTTTCTTT. The variable domain in full, with the rest retrieved from reference TRBV30 and TRBJ1-1, is SQTIHQWPATLVQPVGSPLSLECTVEGTSNPNLYWYRQAAGRGLQLLFYSVGIGQISSEVPQNLSASRPQDRQFILSSKKLLLSDSGFYLCAWSPLGQAVNTEAFFGQGTRLTVV.

J is TRBJ2-4 and V is TRBV10-2; D gene unclear. This CDR3 has 15 residues. The germline CDR1 and CDR2 sequences are WSHSY and SAAADI. V lost 2 bases to trimming and J lost 0 bases, with 8 bases between them. The CDR3 DNA reads TGCGCCAGCAGTGAGCCGTACATAGCCAAAAACATTCAGTACTTC. Translating gives CASSEPYIAKNIQYF.

The V call is TRBV7-9, the J call TRBJ2-7; 7 nucleotides align to TRBD1. The CDR3 sequence is 14 residues long. Germline V gives CDR1 SEHNR, CDR2 FQNEAQ (reference sequence). V lost 2 bases to trimming and J lost 2 bases; unmatched junction nucleotides: 3. The CDR3 coding sequence is TGTGCCAGCAGCTTAACAGGGGCTGCCTACGAGCAGTACTTC. As protein: CASSLTGAAYEQYF.

The rearrangement links TRBV18 to TRBJ2-2; TRBD2 matches at 14 bases. Germline CDR1 and CDR2: KGHSH and LQKENI. V lost 3 bases, J lost 4 bases, and 4 bases stayed unmatched. The CDR3 consists of 17 residues. DNA of the CDR3: TGTGCCAGCTCACCTCTGGGACTAGCGGGAGTCACCGGGGAGCTGTTTTTT. It is translated as CASSPLGLAGVTGELFF.

This rearrangement joins TRBV29-1 to TRBJ1-1; D possibly corresponds to TRBD1 (6 bases). Germline V lookup: CDR1 SQVTM, CDR2 ANQGSEA. Trimming left V 7 bases short and J 5 bases short, with 8 bases between. The CDR3 has 10 residues. The CDR3 here is CSGGQTEAFF. The CDR3 DNA reads TGCAGCGGAGGACAGACTGAAGCTTTCTTT.

V usage is TRBV6-1 and J usage is TRBJ2-1, with D possibly matching TRBD1 (5 bases). The germline gives CDR1 MNHNS, CDR2 SASEGT. The CDR3 has 13 amino acids. Trimming removed 6 bases at V and 4 bases at J, with 10 bases between. In DNA, the CDR3 is TGTGCCAGCAGGACAGAGACTTACAATGAGCAGTTCTTC. Translating it yields CASRTETYNEQFF.

This clone was observed at least ten times. The V gene is TRBV5-1, the J gene TRBJ2-7; 8 nucleotides line up with TRBD1. CDR1 and CDR2 from the germline V gene are SGHRS and YFSETQ. The CDR3 totals 15 residues. Trimming at V came to 3 bases and at J to 0 bases, leaving 5 bases not matched to a gene. CDR3 residues: CASSWGQEVSYEQYF. The CDR3 region has the DNA TGCGCCAGCAGCTGGGGACAGGAGGTCTCCTACGAGCAGTACTTC.

The chain combines TRBV27 with TRBJ2-5, with D possibly TRBD2 on 6 matching bases. Germline loops: CDR1 MNHEY, CDR2 SMNVEV (reference sequence). V lost 2 bases and J 7 bases, leaving 29 bases between the germline ends. The CDR3 extends over 19 amino acids. In nucleotides, the CDR3 is TGTGCCAGCAGTTTAATTGGGTCGGGTCAGAGGGACTCCGGTGGGACCCAGTACTTC. Its protein is CASSLIGSGQRDSGGTQYF.

In its sample, this clone was seen a few times. This sample also contains other DNA sequences that code for the same CDR3. The V and J genes are TRBV7-2 and TRBJ2-3; no clear D. This CDR3 has 13 amino acids. The V and J ends lost 5 bases and 2 bases respectively, with 8 bases between them. In germline, CDR1 is SGHTA, CDR2 FQGNSA. The CDR3 reads CASSPYYTDTQYF. CDR3 sequence (DNA): TGTGCCAGCAGCCCGTACTACACAGATACGCAGTATTTT.

The CDR3 region is CASSLEGRTGELFF. CDR3 nucleotide sequence: TGTGCCAGCAGCTTAGAGGGGCGGACCGGGGAGCTGTTTTTT. This sequence joins TRBV7-6 and TRBJ2-2; D might be TRBD1 (5 bases). Trimming left V 1 base short and J 5 bases short, with 8 bases between. The CDR3 sequence is 14 residues long. Germline V gene lookup returns CDR1 SGHVS and CDR2 FNYEAQ.

This clone appeared a single time. The CDR3, as DNA: TGTGCCAGCAGCTTGGGGGCCTCCGCACCTAATGAAAAACTGTTTTTT. Translation: CASSLGASAPNEKLFF. The chain combines TRBV5-8 with TRBJ1-4; D unresolved. The CDR3 is made up of 16 amino acids. V lost 0 bases, J lost 3 bases, and 12 bases lay in between. Germline values: CDR1 SGHTS, CDR2 YDEGEE.

V usage is TRBV4-2 and J usage is TRBJ2-1, with 11 bases lining up with TRBD2. J lost 1 base, V lost 1 base, and 6 bases had no gene match. The germline V gene encodes CDR1 LGHNA and CDR2 YNFKEQ. The CDR3 is 18 amino acids. The CDR3 nucleotides are TGTGCCAGCAGCCAAGCGGGACTAGCGGAAGGTTCCTACAATGAGCAGTTCTTC. This codes for CASSQAGLAEGSYNEQFF.

V gene TRBV6-1 combines with J gene TRBJ2-7; 7 positions match TRBD1. The CDR3 sequence is 15 residues long. Germline trimming cut 2 bases from V and 3 bases from J; bases unmatched to any gene: 7. From germline, CDR1 is MNHNS and CDR2 SASEGT. DNA of the CDR3: TGTGCCAGCAGTGAATCGGGACAGCCTGGCTACGAGCAGTACTTC. This translates into CASSESGQPGYEQYF.

The V call is TRBV19, the J call TRBJ1-3, with unresolved D. V was clipped by 7 bases and J by 0 bases, with 7 bases between them. From germline, CDR1 is LNHDA and CDR2 SQIVND (reference sequence). The CDR3 is 13 amino acids. The chain's CDR3 is CASTVFSGNTIYF. Here the CDR3 DNA reads TGTGCCAGTACGGTGTTCTCTGGAAACACCATATATTTT.

The rearrangement uses TRBV6-1 and TRBJ2-7; possibly TRBD1 or TRBD2 for D (5 bases each). V was trimmed by 2 bases and J by 3 bases, leaving 17 bases between them. Germline V gives CDR1 MNHNS, CDR2 SASEGT. The CDR3 has 16 amino acids. The CDR3 protein is CASSESSWGGLYEQYF. DNA for the CDR3: TGTGCCAGCAGTGAATCATCCTGGGGCGGACTCTACGAGCAGTACTTC.

This clone showed up many times. This chain joins TRBV15 and TRBJ2-1; D remains unclear. V was pared by 0 bases and J by 4 bases, with 7 bases between. CDR1 is LNHNV, CDR2 YYDKDF, per germline (reference sequence). The CDR3 runs to 14 residues. The CDR3 sequence is CATSRDGVYNEQFF. CDR3 DNA: TGTGCCACCAGCAGAGACGGAGTTTACAATGAGCAGTTCTTC.

This rearrangement joins TRBV5-1 to TRBJ2-7; 8 nucleotides align to TRBD2. With 4 bases clipped from V and 3 bases from J, the junction kept 9 bases outside the gene matches. The length of the CDR3 is 15 residues. Germline lookup yields CDR1 SGHRS and CDR2 YFSETQ. The CDR3 spells CASSLLAGTSYEQYF. In DNA, the CDR3 is TGCGCCAGCAGCCTATTAGCGGGAACCAGCTACGAGCAGTACTTC.

V gene TRBV28 combines with J gene TRBJ1-5; D might be TRBD1 (6 bases). The CDR3 totals 15 residues. Germline V CDR1 and CDR2: MDHEN, SYDVKM. Trimming stripped 7 bases from V and 2 bases from J, with 15 bases between. DNA for the CDR3: TGTGCCAGCACCTTGGGGGGGGCTCGCAATCAGCCCCAGCATTTT. This sequence encodes CASTLGGARNQPQHF.